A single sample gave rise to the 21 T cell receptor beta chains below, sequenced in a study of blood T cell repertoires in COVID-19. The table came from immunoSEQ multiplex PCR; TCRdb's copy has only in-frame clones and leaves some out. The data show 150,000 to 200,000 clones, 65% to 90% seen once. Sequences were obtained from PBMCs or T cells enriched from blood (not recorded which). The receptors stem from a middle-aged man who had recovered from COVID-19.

This CDR3 is CASSRGPGDTEAFF. The CDR3 DNA reads TGTGCCAGCAGCCGCGGACCCGGGGACACTGAAGCTTTCTTT. The V gene is TRBV5-5, the J gene TRBJ1-1; D is uncertain. The V gene lost 4 bases and the J gene lost 3 bases, with 13 bases spanning the gap. This CDR3 comprises 14 residues. Germline values: CDR1 SGHKS, CDR2 YYEKEE (reference sequence).

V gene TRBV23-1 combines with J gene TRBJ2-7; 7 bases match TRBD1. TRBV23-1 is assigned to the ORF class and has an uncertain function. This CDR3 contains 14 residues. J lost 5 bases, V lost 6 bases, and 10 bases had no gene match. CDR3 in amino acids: CASSPGQKSHEQYF. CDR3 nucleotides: TGCGCCAGCAGCCCGGGACAGAAATCCCACGAGCAGTACTTC.

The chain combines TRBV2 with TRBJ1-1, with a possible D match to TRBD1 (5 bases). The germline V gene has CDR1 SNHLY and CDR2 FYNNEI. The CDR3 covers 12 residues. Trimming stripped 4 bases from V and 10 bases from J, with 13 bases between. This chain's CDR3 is CASSVHQGGAFF. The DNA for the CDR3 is TGTGCCAGCAGTGTCCACCAGGGAGGAGCTTTCTTT.

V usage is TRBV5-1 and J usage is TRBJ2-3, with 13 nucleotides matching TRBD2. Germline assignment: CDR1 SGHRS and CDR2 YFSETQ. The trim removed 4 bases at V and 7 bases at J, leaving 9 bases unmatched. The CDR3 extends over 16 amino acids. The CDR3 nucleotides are TGCGCCAGCAGCACCGGACTAGCGGGAGATGGGAATACGCAGTATTTT. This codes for CASSTGLAGDGNTQYF.

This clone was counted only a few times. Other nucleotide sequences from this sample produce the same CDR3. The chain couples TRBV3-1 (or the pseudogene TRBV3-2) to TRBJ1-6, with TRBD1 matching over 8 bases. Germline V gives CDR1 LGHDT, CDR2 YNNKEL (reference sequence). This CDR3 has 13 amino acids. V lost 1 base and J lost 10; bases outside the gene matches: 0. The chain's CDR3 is CASSQGQGSPLHF. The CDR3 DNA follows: TGTGCCAGCAGCCAAGGACAGGGGTCACCCCTCCACTTT.

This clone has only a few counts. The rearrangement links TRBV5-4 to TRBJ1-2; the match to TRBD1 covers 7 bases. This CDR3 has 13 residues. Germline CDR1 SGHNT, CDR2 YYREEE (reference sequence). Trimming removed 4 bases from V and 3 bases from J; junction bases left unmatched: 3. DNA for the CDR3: TGTGCCAGCAGCGCAGGACAGGACTATGGCTACACCTTC. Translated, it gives CASSAGQDYGYTF.

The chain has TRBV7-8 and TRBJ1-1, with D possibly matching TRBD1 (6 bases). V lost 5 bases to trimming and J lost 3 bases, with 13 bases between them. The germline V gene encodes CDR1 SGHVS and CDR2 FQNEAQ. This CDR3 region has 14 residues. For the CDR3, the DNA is TGTGCCAGCAGCGCAGAAACAGGGTACACTGAAGCTTTCTTT. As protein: CASSAETGYTEAFF.

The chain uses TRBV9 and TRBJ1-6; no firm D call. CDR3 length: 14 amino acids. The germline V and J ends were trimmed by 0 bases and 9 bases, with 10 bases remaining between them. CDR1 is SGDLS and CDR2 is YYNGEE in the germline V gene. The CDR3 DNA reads TGTGCCAGCAGCGTAGGCGAAGTCCGTTCACCCCTCCACTTT. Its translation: CASSVGEVRSPLHF.

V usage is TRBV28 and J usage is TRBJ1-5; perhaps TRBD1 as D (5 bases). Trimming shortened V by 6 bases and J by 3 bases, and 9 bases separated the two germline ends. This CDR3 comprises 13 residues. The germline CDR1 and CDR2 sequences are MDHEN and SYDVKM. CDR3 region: CASSDRSNQPQHF. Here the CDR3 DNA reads TGTGCCAGCAGCGACAGATCCAATCAGCCCCAGCATTTT.

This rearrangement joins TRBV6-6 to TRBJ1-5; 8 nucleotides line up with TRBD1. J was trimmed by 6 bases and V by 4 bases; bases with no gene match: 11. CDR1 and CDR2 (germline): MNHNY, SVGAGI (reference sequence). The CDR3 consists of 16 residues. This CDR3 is CASSSTTDRARQPQHF. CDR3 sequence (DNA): TGTGCCAGCAGTTCAACTACGGACAGGGCCCGTCAGCCCCAGCATTTT.

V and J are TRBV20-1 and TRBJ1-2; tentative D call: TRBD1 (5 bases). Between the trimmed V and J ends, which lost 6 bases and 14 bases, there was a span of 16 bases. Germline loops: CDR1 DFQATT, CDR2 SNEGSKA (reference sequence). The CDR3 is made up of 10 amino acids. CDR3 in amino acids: CSALRGPDTF. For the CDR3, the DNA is TGCAGTGCCCTTAGGGGCCCCGATACCTTC.

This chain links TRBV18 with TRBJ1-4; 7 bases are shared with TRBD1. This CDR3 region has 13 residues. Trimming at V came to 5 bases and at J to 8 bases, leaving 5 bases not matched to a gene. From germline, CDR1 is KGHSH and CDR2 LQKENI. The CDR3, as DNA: TGTGCCAGCTCAAACAGGGGCGGAGAAAAACTGTTTTTT. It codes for CASSNRGGEKLFF. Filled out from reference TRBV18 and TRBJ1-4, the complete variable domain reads NAGVMQNPRHLVRRRGQEARLRCSPMKGHSHVYWYRQLPEEGLKFMVYLQKENIIDESGMPKERFSAEFPKEGPSILRIQQVVRGDSAAYFCASSNRGGEKLFFGSGTQLSVL.

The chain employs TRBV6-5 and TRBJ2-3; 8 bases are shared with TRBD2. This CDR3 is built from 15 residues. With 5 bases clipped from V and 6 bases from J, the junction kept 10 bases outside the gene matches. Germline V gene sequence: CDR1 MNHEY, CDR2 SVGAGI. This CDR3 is CASSLISGSGDTQYF. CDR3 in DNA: TGTGCCAGCAGTCTGATAAGCGGGAGTGGGGATACGCAGTATTTT.

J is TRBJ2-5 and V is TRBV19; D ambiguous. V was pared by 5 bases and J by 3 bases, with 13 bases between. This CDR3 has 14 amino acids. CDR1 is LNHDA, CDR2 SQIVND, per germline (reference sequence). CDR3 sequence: CASSPYSLEETQYF. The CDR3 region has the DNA TGTGCCAGTAGTCCCTATTCCTTGGAAGAGACCCAGTACTTC.

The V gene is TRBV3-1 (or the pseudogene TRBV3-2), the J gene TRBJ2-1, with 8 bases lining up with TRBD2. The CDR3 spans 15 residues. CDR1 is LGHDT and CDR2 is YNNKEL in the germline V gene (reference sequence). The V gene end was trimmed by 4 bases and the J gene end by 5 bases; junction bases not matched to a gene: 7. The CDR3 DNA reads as TGTGCCAGCAGCCTTCGCGTACTAGCGGACAATGAGCAGTTCTTC. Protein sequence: CASSLRVLADNEQFF.

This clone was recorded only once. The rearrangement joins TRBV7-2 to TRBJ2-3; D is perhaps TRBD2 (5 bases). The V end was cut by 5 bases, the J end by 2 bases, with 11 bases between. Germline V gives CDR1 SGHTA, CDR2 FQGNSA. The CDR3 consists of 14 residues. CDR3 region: CASSQTRTTDTQYF. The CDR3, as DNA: TGTGCCAGCAGCCAAACTAGAACCACAGATACGCAGTATTTT.

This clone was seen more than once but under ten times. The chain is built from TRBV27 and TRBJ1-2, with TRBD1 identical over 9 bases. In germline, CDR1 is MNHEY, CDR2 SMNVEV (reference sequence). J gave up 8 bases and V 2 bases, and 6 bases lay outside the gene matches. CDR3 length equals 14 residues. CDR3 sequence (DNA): TGTGCCAGCAGTTTAAGGGGACAGGGCAAGGGCTACACCTTC. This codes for CASSLRGQGKGYTF.

CDR3 bases: TGTGCCAGCAGCTTACTACTCGAGCAGTACTTC. It is translated as CASSLLLEQYF. This chain joins TRBV11-2 and TRBJ2-7; unclear D gene. The CDR3 is 11 amino acids. V was trimmed by 2 bases and J by 6 bases, leaving 5 bases between them. CDR1 is SGHAT, CDR2 FQNNGV, per germline. Drawing the rest from reference TRBV11-2 and TRBJ2-7, the complete variable domain is EAGVAQSPRYKIIEKRQSVAFWCNPISGHATLYWYQQILGQGPKLLIQFQNNGVVDDSQLPKDRFSAERLKGVDSTLKIQPAKLEDSAVYLCASSLLLEQYFGPGTRLTVT.

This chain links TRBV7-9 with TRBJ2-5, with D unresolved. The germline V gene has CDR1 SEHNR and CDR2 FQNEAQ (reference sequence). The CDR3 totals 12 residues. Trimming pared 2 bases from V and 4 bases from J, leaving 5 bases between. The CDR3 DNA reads TGTGCCAGCAGCTTAATATCAGAGACCCAGTACTTC. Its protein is CASSLISETQYF. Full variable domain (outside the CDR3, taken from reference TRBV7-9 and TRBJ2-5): DTGVSQNPRHKITKRGQNVTFRCDPISEHNRLYWYRQTLGQGPEFLTYFQNEAQLEKSRLLSDRFSAERPKGSFSTLEIQRTEQGDSAMYLCASSLISETQYFGPGTRLLVL.

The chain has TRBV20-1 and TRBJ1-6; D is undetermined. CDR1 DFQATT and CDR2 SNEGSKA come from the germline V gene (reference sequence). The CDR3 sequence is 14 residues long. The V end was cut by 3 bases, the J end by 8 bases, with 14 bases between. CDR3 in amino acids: CSASSSGGDSPLHF. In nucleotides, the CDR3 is TGCAGTGCTAGTTCCTCTGGCGGGGATTCACCCCTCCACTTT.

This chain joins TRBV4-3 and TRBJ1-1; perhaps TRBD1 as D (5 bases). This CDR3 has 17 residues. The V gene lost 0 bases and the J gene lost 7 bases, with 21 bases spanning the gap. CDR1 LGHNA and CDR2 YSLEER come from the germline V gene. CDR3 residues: CASSQEWGEALFYEAFF. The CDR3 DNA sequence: TGCGCCAGCAGCCAAGAATGGGGGGAGGCCCTCTTTTATGAAGCTTTCTTT.